This TCR beta chain was recorded in a study of radiotherapy plus CTLA-4 blockade in lung cancer. In regard to this clone: Antigen unknown.

The repertoire was sequenced with immunoSEQ multiplex PCR; TCRdb's copy has only in-frame clones and lacks some. The repertoire has more than 80,000 clones, 85% of them found once; the top ten carry 2.4%. This CDR3 region has 13 residues. Germline CDR1 reads LGHNA; CDR2 reads YSLEER. V lost 0 bases and J lost 5, with 6 bases in between. Lung cancer patients with chemo-refractory metastatic non-small-cell disease were given focal radiation plus CTLA-4 blockade with ipilimumab. Study conclusions and caveats: Among reported predictors of response, early blood T cell clone dynamics with interferon-beta performed best. Tumor-origin TCR clones grew in blood after radiotherapy plus ipilimumab.

The specimen was peripheral blood, collected from a patient treated with radiotherapy plus ipilimumab. The sequence came from a human donor with non-small cell lung cancer that progressed on radiotherapy plus ipilimumab. Some clones in this sample may be carry-over from other donors' samples. This chain uses TRBV4-3 with TRBJ2-3; D unresolved. This chain's CDR3 is CASSQDFKDTQYF. CDR3 nucleotide sequence: TGCGCCAGCAGCCAAGATTTTAAAGATACGCAGTATTTT.